This is a list of T cell receptor beta chains from one sample in a study of cytomegalovirus exposure and HLA in healthy donors. Libraries were prepared by immunoSEQ multiplex PCR; TCRdb keeps only in-frame clonotypes and omits some of them. The sample contains 75,000 to 95,000 clones, around 69% of which appear only once. The specimen was PBMCs. All receptors come from a man aged 30-40 years in good health and CMV-seronegative. Each CDR3 is given with its conserved first and last residue. The order of the fields is V gene, clone size, J gene, D gene, CDR3 DNA, CDR3 protein. The D gene is left open where the match is weak. The size entry is marked missing in some rows and otherwise reads once, few, many or a size class.

V: TRBV15; size: NA; J: TRBJ2-4; D: TRBD1; DNA: TGTGCCACCAGCAGTCGGGACAGCTATTTTCTAGCCAAAAACATTCAGTACTTC; CDR3: CATSSRDSYFLAKNIQYF
V: TRBV27; size: few; J: TRBJ2-1; D: TRBD1; DNA: TGTGCCAGCAGTGGACAGGGCCCGCACAATGAGCAGTTCTTC; CDR3: CASSGQGPHNEQFF
V: TRBV18; size: NA; J: TRBJ1-2; D: NA; DNA: TGTGCCAGCTCACAATCGGAACGGGGATCGGATGGCTACACCTTC; CDR3: CASSQSERGSDGYTF
V: TRBV28; size: NA; J: TRBJ2-7; D: NA; DNA: TGTGCCAGCGGGGCGTGGCAGGGATCCTCCTACGAGCAGTACTTC; CDR3: CASGAWQGSSYEQYF
V: TRBV5-1; size: NA; J: TRBJ1-6; D: NA; DNA: TGCGCCAGCAGCTTGGAGGGGTTTAGCGGTTCACCCCTCCACTTT; CDR3: CASSLEGFSGSPLHF
V: TRBV2; size: NA; J: TRBJ2-2; D: NA; DNA: TGTGCCAGCAGTGGGGGCCGGAACACCGGGGAGCTGTTTTTT; CDR3: CASSGGRNTGELFF
V: TRBV5-1; size: NA; J: TRBJ2-1; D: NA; DNA: TGCGCCAGCAGCTTGGCGGCTCAGGGCTATTACAATGAGCAGTTCTTC; CDR3: CASSLAAQGYYNEQFF
V: TRBV5-1; size: NA; J: TRBJ1-3; D: NA; DNA: TGCGCCAGCAGCCCCTCTCGCTTCGGGAGTCAAAAAGGAGACACCATATATTTT; CDR3: CASSPSRFGSQKGDTIYF
V: TRBV5-4; size: NA; J: TRBJ2-7; D: TRBD1; DNA: TGTGCCAGCAGCCAGACAGGGGCCTACGAGCAGTACTTC; CDR3: CASSQTGAYEQYF
V: TRBV5-1; size: NA; J: TRBJ2-7; D: NA; DNA: TGCGCCAGCAGCGAGGGGGAATCGTACGAGCAGTACTTC; CDR3: CASSEGESYEQYF
V: TRBV7-9; size: NA; J: TRBJ2-1; D: NA; DNA: TGTGCCAGCAGCTGGAAGGGGTACAATGAGCAGTTCTTC; CDR3: CASSWKGYNEQFF
V: TRBV6-5; size: NA; J: TRBJ1-2; D: NA; DNA: TGTGCCAGCAGTTCCACACGGACAGCTAACTATGGCTACACCTTC; CDR3: CASSSTRTANYGYTF
V: TRBV4-2; size: NA; J: TRBJ2-7; D: TRBD2; DNA: TGTGCCAGCAGCCAAGGGGGGGGGAACGAGCAGTACTTC; CDR3: CASSQGGGNEQYF
V: TRBV14; size: NA; J: TRBJ2-1; D: NA; DNA: TGTGCCAGCAGCCAAGTTTCAAGCGGAGGTGCTCGGTCCTACAATGAGCAGTTCTTC; CDR3: CASSQVSSGGARSYNEQFF
V: TRBV5-1; size: NA; J: TRBJ1-5; D: NA; DNA: TGCGCCAGCAGCTTGGATTCCCCAGGGGAACAGCCCCAGCATTTT; CDR3: CASSLDSPGEQPQHF
V: TRBV19; size: NA; J: TRBJ2-2; D: TRBD2; DNA: TGTGCCAGTATAACCCACAGCGGGACCAACACCGGGGAGCTGTTTTTT; CDR3: CASITHSGTNTGELFF
V: TRBV19; size: few; J: TRBJ2-5; D: NA; DNA: TGTGCCAGTAGTTCTGGCGGCTATCAAGAGACCCAGTACTTC; CDR3: CASSSGGYQETQYF
V: TRBV6-5; size: once; J: TRBJ1-2; D: TRBD1; DNA: TGTGCCAGCAGGAGACAGGGACGGGGCTACACCTTC; CDR3: CASRRQGRGYTF
V: TRBV5-5; size: NA; J: TRBJ2-2; D: TRBD1; DNA: TGTGCCAGCAGCAGAACGGACAGGTTGTACACCGGGGAGCTGTTTTTT; CDR3: CASSRTDRLYTGELFF
V: TRBV2; size: NA; J: TRBJ1-2; D: NA; DNA: TGTGCCAGCGAACAGGGAGATTATGGCTACACCTTC; CDR3: CASEQGDYGYTF